Each of the 3 T cell receptor beta chains below was sequenced from the same sample in a study of cytomegalovirus exposure and HLA in healthy donors (dated by TCRdb to the late 2010s). Libraries were constructed by the immunoSEQ multiplex PCR assay. A mixture of 60 forward primers for TCR Vbeta segments and 13 reverse primers for TCR Jbeta segments was used in the multiplex PCR. Not all clones reach the TCRdb copy of this immuneACCESS table, which keeps in-frame sequences only. Checked studies attribute under half of the gap to unresolved V genes and leave the rest unexplained. This sample comprises approximately 180,000 clones, more than 9.5% of them detected only once. Of the sample, about 7.8% falls within the top ten clones. Sequencing was carried out using PBMCs. These receptors all stem from a middle-aged man in good health and CMV-seropositive.

Turning to this clone: The DNA is omitted, as the CDR3 cannot be located on it reliably, and the CDR3 follows TCRdb's listing. The chain links TRBV7-9 to TRBJ2-5; TRBD1 is the table's D call and was not checked against the DNA. Per the germline V gene, CDR1 is SEHNR and CDR2 is FQNEAQ (reference sequence). The CDR3 has 15 residues if both end residues are counted. CDR3 residues: CASSWTGDILETQYF.

This chain links TRBV5-1 with TRBJ1-1, with TRBD1 matching over 11 bases. V lost 4 bases and J lost 7; bases outside the gene matches: 9. Per germline, CDR1 SGHRS and CDR2 YFSETQ. This CDR3 is 15 amino acids long. DNA of the CDR3: TGCGCCAGCAGCGGCCGGGACAGGGGGTTCGATGAAGCTTTCTTT. It specifies CASSGRDRGFDEAFF.

This clone occurred a few times. The rearrangement uses TRBV28 and TRBJ2-2; TRBD1 matches at 8 bases. The germline V gene encodes CDR1 MDHEN and CDR2 SYDVKM. Germline trimming cut 2 bases from V and 6 bases from J; bases unmatched to any gene: 8. The CDR3 contains 16 residues. CDR3 DNA: TGTGCCAGCAGTTTAGCAGGGGGCGTCGGTTCCGGGGAGCTGTTTTTT. Its translation: CASSLAGGVGSGELFF.